The text below deals with one TCR beta chain. Its specificity is unknown. The data belong to a study of cytomegalovirus exposure and HLA in healthy donors. Study findings and constraints: There were some public TCRs occurring in many donors, but most TCR sequences were rare.

The CDR3 is made up of 15 amino acids. The J segment lost 5 bases and the V segment lost 1 base, leaving 3 bases of the junction unmatched. The germline V gene has CDR1 MNHEY and CDR2 SMNVEV (reference sequence). In the PCR, 60 Vbeta and 13 Jbeta primers were used. Profiling relied on immunoSEQ multiplex PCR, and the TCRdb table lists in-frame clones only, not all of them. Found here are over 150,000 clones, around 68% of them singletons; the top ten hold about 1.3%. This rearrangement joins TRBV27 to TRBJ2-1, with 9 bases fitting TRBD2. This TCR was sampled from a man aged 45-65 years in good health and CMV-seronegative. The sample was PBMCs. In DNA form, the CDR3 reads TGTGCCAGCAGTTTATGGAGCGGGGGGAACAATGAGCAGTTCTTC. Its translation is CASSLWSGGNNEQFF.